This T cell receptor (beta chain) is drawn from a study of technical replicates of blood from a few donors. The data were produced by immunoSEQ multiplex PCR, yet TCRdb's version contains in-frame clones alone and is incomplete. The top ten clones hold under 0.5% of a sample with 72,000 or so clones, roughly 94% of them seen once. The CDR3 runs 14 residues. Germline CDR1 is ENHRY and CDR2 is SYGVKD. The ends were cut back, 8 bases at V and 8 bases at J, with 19 bases in the middle. The chain employs TRBV10-3 and TRBJ2-1, with a possible D match to TRBD1 (6 bases). Sequencing was carried out using T cells isolated from PBMCs. The TCR sequence derives from a human donor in good health. The CDR3 DNA is TGTGCCATCCTGACAGGCGAAGGGTCCGATGAGCAGTTCTTC. Residues: CAILTGEGSDEQFF.